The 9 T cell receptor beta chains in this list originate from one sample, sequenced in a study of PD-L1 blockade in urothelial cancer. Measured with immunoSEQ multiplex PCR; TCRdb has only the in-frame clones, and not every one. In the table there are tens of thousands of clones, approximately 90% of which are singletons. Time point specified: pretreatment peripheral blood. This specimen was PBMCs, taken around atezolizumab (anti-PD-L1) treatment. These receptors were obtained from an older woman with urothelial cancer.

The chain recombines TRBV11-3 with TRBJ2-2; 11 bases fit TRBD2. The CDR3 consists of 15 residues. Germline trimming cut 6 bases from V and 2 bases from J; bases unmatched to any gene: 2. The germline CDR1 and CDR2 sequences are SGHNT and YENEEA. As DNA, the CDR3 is TGTGCCAGCAGTCGACTAGCGGGAAACACCGGGGAGCTGTTTTTT. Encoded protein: CASSRLAGNTGELFF.

CDR3 nucleotides: TGTGCCAGCAGCGCGGACCCGGGGCAGCCCCAGCATTTT. Protein product: CASSADPGQPQHF. The genes are TRBV5-6 and TRBJ1-5; D is undetermined. Germline CDR1 is SGHDT and CDR2 is YYEEEE. V was clipped by 4 bases and J by 7 bases, with 12 bases between them. The CDR3 sequence is 13 residues long.

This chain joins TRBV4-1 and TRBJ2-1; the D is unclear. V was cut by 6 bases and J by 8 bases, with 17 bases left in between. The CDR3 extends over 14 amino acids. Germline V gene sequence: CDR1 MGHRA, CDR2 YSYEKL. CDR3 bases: TGCGCCAGCAGTCTAGTCACCTCTCCGGATGAGCAGTTCTTC. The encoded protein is CASSLVTSPDEQFF.

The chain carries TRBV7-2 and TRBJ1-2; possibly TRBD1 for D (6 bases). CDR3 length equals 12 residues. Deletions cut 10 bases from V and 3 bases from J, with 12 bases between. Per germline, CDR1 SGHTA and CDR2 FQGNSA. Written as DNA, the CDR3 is TGTGCCACCGGGACACCTTACTATGGCTACACCTTC. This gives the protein CATGTPYYGYTF. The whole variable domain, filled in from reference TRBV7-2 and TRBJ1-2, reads GAGVSQSPSNKVTEKGKDVELRCDPISGHTALYWYRQSLGQGLEFLIYFQGNSAPDKSGLPSDRFSAERTGGSVSTLTIQRTQQEDSAVYLCATGTPYYGYTFGSGTRLTVV.

In DNA, the CDR3 is TGCAGCGTTGAGGGTTGGGGCAGGGGAGCCAAAAACATTCAGTACTTC. Translated: CSVEGWGRGAKNIQYF. This chain connects TRBV29-1 to TRBJ2-4; D possibly corresponds to TRBD1 (6 bases). The germline CDR1 and CDR2 sequences are SQVTM and ANQGSEA. This CDR3 has 16 amino acids. Trimming stripped 3 bases from V and 0 bases from J, with 15 bases between. Looking up the rest from reference TRBV29-1 and TRBJ2-4 gives the full variable domain: SAVISQKPSRDICQRGTSLTIQCQVDSQVTMMFWYRQQPGQSLTLIATANQGSEATYESGFVIDKFPISRPNLTFSTLTVSNMSPEDSSIYLCSVEGWGRGAKNIQYFGAGTRLSVL.

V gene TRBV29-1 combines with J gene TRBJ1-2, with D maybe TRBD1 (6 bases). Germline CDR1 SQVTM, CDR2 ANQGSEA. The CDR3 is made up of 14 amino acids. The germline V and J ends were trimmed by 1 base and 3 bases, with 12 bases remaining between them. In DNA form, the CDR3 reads TGCAGCGTTGAAGGACAGGAGGACGACTATGGCTACACCTTC. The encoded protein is CSVEGQEDDYGYTF.

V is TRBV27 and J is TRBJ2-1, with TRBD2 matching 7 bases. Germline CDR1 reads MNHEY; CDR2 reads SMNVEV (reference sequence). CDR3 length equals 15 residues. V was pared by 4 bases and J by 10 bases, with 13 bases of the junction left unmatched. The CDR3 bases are TGTGCCAGCAGTTCTACTCGACTAGCCCCAGCCGAGCAGTTCTTC. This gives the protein CASSSTRLAPAEQFF.

CDR3 loop: CASSQDHGGYGYTF. CDR3 DNA: TGTGCCAGCAGCCAAGATCACGGTGGCTATGGCTACACCTTC. The rearrangement joins TRBV4-2 to TRBJ1-2; D is unresolved. From germline, CDR1 is LGHNA and CDR2 YNFKEQ. Trimming removed 0 bases from V and 4 bases from J, with 9 bases in between. The length of the CDR3 is 14 residues.

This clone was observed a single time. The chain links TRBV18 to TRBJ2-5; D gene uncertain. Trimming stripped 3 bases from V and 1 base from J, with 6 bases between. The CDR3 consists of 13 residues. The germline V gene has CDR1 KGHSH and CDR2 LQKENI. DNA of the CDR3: TGTGCCAGCTCACCCAATCCCCAAGAGACCCAGTACTTC. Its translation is CASSPNPQETQYF.